Below, one TCR beta chain is given with its context. This clonotype was observed many times. No cognate antigen has been identified for it. No base quality values were provided; no much bigger clone lies one nucleotide off. V is pared back by 5 bases and J by 0 bases, with 14 bases lying between the germline termini. Measured from the cysteine to the phenylalanine, the CDR3 is 15 residues long. CDR3 DNA is the only sequence kept; it has 45 bases, read in frame from the first base. Based on the germline V gene (reference sequence), the CDR1 and CDR2 sequences are GTSNPN and SVGIG. RNA was isolated from bulk unsorted tissue, and RNA quality was assessed with a NanoDrop ND-1000 and an Agilent 2100. The donors were newly diagnosed lung cancer patients admitted for thoracic surgery in China from August to November 2014 who had not received prior chemotherapy. Patients with previous radiotherapy or chemotherapy, or with another concurrent cancer, were excluded from the study. Surgical tissue pieces of 1-2 cm3 were preserved in RNAlater solution and were kept at -80 degrees C until use.

Library preparation used multiplex PCR. The sequencer listed for this sample is Illumina HiSeq 2500. TCRbeta libraries were constructed through three rounds of nested PCR with primers (Table S4) according to protocols adapted from ARM-PCR. Before sequencing, PCR products of 200-500 bp were excised from the gel and purified with the QIAquick gel extraction kit. The paper's processing steps were these. Reads were cleaned with Trimmomatic, merged with FLASH into complete CDR3 sequences, and assigned to V(D)J germline segments with MiTCR. Clonal diversity was computed as the inverse Simpson's index with VDJtools. A read counted as productive if the sequence was in-frame and lacked a premature stop codon. The public sequencing data were trimmed at Q25 with fastp and processed into clonotypes with MiXCR by TCRdb, which kept only in-frame beta chains. All rows with the same CDR3 protein become a single entry with the most common DNA and genes. These V and J calls originate from TCRdb's pipeline instead of the authors' own analysis. Within this sample are more than 60,000 distinct CDR3 sequences, with roughly 73% of them counted one time only. The ten largest clones represent about an eighth of the sample.

This entry comes from a study of tumor and adjacent non-tumor tissue in lung cancer (dated by TCRdb to 2017 to 2018). For the study in its entirety: Patients with adenocarcinoma (approximately 11), squamous cell carcinoma (2) and small cell lung cancer (1) were included in the cohort. Ages among the 15 or so patients ranged from roughly 31 to 76 years, there were roughly 10 men and 5 women, and disease was at TNM stage I to III. In total, sequencing yielded approximately 130,000,000 productive TCRbeta reads, which works out to an average of approximately 4 million reads per sample. For each patient, one tumor sample and one normal lung sample were taken, giving some 33 paired specimens that underwent TCRbeta CDR3 sequencing. Bulk TCRbeta repertoires were compared between lung tumor tissue and matched distant non-tumor lung tissue obtained from fewer than 18 lung cancer patients. Points the paper makes about the study in general: Only approximately 14 patients were in the cohort, and the authors stated that larger samples and more detailed clinical data are needed. Because peripheral blood was not sequenced, blood TCRbeta repertoires in the lung cancer patients of the study were not examined. The top 100 clones accounted for a significantly larger cumulative portion of the repertoire in normal lung than in tumor tissue. The sequencing platform is not named in the methods, and unique molecular identifiers are not mentioned. Younger patients had significantly higher TCR diversity, and higher tumor TCR diversity was associated with shorter overall and disease-free survival. Tumor tissue showed significantly greater TCR diversity (inverse Simpson) than normal lung tissue (approximately 400 vs 170, P = 0.0075, Mann-Whitney U test).

The chain joins TRBV30 to TRBJ2-1, with TRBD2 as a weak D call on 6 bases. This receptor was obtained from a woman in her forties or fifties with non-small cell lung cancer. Sequenced: lung tumor tissue. The DNA sequence is given as TGTGCCTGGTCCCAGGCGGGGAGCTCCTACAATGAGCAGTTCTTC. Its amino acids are CAWSQAGSSYNEQFF. When the CDR3 is completed using the reference TRBV30 and TRBJ2-1 genes on either side, the full variable domain is SQTIHQWPATLVQPVGSPLSLECTVEGTSNPNLYWYRQAAGRGLQLLFYSVGIGQISSEVPQNLSASRPQDRQFILSSKKLLLSDSGFYLCAWSQAGSSYNEQFFGPGTRLTVL.